This T cell receptor beta chain was identified during a study of shared clonotypes between healthy human individuals. The study separated CD4+ cells into CD45RA+ naive and CD45RA-negative memory subsets. Clones were sequenced by immunoSEQ multiplex PCR, and TCRdb holds only the in-frame ones, with some missing. The profile covers about 2.4 million clones, with more than 85% appearing a single time and about 0.39% taken by the ten largest. CDR3 length equals 14 residues. V gave up 0 bases and J gave up 1 base, with 7 bases separating them. Germline loops: CDR1 SGHNT, CDR2 YENEEA. Turning to this clone: Distinct nucleotide sequences in the sample also encode this CDR3.

Specimen: naive CD4+ T cells from PBMCs. The subset is: CD45RA+ positively selected. The origin of this receptor is a man aged 18 to 29 in good health. Some clones in this sample may be carry-over from other donors' samples. The chain links TRBV11-3 to TRBJ2-7; D remains ambiguous. This CDR3 reads CASSLDSGSYEQYF. For the CDR3, the DNA is TGTGCCAGCAGCTTAGATTCCGGATCCTACGAGCAGTACTTC.